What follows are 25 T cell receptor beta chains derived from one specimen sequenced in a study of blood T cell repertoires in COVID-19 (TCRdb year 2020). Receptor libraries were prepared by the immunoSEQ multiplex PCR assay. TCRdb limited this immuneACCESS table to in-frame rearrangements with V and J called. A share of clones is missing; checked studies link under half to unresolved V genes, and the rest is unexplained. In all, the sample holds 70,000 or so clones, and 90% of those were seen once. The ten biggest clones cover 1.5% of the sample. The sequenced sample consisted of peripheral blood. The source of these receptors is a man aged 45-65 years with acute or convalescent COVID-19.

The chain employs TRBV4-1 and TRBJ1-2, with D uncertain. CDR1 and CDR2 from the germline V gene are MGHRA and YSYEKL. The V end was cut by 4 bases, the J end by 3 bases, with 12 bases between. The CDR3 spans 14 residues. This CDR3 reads CASSPDQAYYGYTF. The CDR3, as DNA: TGCGCCAGCAGCCCAGATCAAGCCTACTATGGCTACACCTTC.

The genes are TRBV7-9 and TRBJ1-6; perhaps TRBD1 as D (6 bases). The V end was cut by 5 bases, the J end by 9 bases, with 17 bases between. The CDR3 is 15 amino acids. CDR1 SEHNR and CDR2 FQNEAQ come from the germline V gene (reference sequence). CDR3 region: CASSLQGFGSSPLHF. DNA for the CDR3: TGTGCCAGCAGCCTTCAGGGGTTCGGCAGTTCACCCCTCCACTTT.

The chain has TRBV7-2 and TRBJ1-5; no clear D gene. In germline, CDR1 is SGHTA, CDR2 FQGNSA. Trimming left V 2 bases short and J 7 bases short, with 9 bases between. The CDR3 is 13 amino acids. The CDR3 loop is CASSLTPGQPQHF. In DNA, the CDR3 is TGTGCCAGCAGCTTAACCCCGGGACAGCCCCAGCATTTT.

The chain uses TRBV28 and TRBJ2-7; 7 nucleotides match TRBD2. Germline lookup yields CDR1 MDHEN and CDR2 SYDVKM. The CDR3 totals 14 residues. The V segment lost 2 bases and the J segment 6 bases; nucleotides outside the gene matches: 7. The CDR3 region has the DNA TGTGCCAGCAGTTTACAGAGGACTAGACGCGAGCAGTACTTC. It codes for CASSLQRTRREQYF.

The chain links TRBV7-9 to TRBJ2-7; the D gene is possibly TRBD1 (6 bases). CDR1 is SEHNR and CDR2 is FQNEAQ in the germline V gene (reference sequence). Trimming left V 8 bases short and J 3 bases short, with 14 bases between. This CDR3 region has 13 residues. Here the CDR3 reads CASPRRQVYEQYV. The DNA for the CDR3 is TGTGCCAGCCCCCGGCGACAGGTCTACGAGCAGTACGTC.

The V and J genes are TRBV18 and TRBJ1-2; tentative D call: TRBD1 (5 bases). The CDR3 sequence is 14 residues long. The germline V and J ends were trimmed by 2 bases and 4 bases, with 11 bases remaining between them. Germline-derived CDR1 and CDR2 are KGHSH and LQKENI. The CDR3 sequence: CASSPWDGGYGYTF. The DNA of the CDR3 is TGTGCCAGCTCACCATGGGACGGGGGCTATGGCTACACCTTC. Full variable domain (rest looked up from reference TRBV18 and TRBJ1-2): NAGVMQNPRHLVRRRGQEARLRCSPMKGHSHVYWYRQLPEEGLKFMVYLQKENIIDESGMPKERFSAEFPKEGPSILRIQQVVRGDSAAYFCASSPWDGGYGYTFGSGTRLTVV.

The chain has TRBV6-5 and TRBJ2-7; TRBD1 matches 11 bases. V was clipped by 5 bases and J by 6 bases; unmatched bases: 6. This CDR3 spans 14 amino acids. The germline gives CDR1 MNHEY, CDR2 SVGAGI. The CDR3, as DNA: TGTGCCAGCAGTCGGTCCGGGACAGGGGGCGAGCAGTACGTC. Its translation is CASSRSGTGGEQYV.

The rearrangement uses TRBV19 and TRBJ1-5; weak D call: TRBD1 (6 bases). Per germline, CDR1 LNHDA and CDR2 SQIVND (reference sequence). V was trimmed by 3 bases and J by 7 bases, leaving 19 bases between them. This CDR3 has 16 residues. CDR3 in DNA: TGTGCCAGTAGTATGGGTAACAGGGTGGCAGGGCAGCCCCAGCATTTT. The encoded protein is CASSMGNRVAGQPQHF.

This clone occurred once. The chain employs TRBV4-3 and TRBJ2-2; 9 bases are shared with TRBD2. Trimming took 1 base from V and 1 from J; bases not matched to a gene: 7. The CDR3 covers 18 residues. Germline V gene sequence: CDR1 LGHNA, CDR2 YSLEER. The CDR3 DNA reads TGCGCCAGCAGCCAAGCCCTCCTACTAGCGGGGAACACCGGGGAGCTGTTTTTT. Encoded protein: CASSQALLLAGNTGELFF.

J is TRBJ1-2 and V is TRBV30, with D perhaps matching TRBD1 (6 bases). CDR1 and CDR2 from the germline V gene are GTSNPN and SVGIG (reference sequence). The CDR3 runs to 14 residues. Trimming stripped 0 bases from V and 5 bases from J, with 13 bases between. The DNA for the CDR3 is TGTGCCTGGAGTGTGCGGGGGGCGAGGTATGGCTACACCTTC. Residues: CAWSVRGARYGYTF.

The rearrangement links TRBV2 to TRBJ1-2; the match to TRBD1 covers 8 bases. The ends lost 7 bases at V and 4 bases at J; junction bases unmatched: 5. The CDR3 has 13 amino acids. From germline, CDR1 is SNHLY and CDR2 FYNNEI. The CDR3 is CASTRTGTYGYTF. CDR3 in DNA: TGTGCCAGCACCCGGACAGGGACCTATGGCTACACCTTC.

The CDR3 coding sequence is TGTGCCAGCAGTTACTCGAGTGAGGGTGGCTACACCTTC. Residues: CASSYSSEGGYTF. This chain joins TRBV6-6 and TRBJ1-2; D uncertain. This CDR3 is 13 amino acids long. Trimming left V 0 bases short and J 7 bases short, with 9 bases between. Germline V gene sequence: CDR1 MNHNY, CDR2 SVGAGI (reference sequence).

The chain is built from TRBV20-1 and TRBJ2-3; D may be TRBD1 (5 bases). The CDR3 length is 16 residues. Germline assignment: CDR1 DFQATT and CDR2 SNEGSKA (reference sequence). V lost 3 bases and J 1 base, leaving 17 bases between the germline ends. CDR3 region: CSASLYSDRGTDTQYF. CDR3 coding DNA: TGCAGTGCTAGTTTATACTCCGACAGAGGCACAGATACGCAGTATTTT.

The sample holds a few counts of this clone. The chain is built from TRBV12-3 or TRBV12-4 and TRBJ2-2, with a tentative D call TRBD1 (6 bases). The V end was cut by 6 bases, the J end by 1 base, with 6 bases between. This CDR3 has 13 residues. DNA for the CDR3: TGTGCCAGCAGAGGGGGGAACACCGGGGAGCTGTTTTTT. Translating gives CASRGGNTGELFF.

In nucleotides, the CDR3 is TGTGCCAGCAGCCTTGGGGGGAATGAAAAACTGTTTTTT. Translated, it gives CASSLGGNEKLFF. The chain joins TRBV5-6 to TRBJ1-4, with TRBD1 as a possible D gene (5 bases). CDR1 SGHDT and CDR2 YYEEEE come from the germline V gene. Trimming took off 4 bases at V and 5 bases at J, with 9 bases between the two ends. The CDR3 has 13 residues.

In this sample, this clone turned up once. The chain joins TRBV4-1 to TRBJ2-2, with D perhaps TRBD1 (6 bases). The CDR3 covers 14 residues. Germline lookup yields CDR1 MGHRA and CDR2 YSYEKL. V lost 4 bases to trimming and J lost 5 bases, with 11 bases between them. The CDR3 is CASSLRQETGELFF. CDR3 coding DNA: TGCGCCAGCAGCCTTCGACAGGAGACCGGGGAGCTGTTTTTT.

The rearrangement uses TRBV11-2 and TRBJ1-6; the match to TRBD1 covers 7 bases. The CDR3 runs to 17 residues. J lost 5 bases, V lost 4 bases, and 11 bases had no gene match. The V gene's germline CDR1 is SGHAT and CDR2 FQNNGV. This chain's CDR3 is CASSSSPPGQNNSPLHF. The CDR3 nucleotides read TGTGCCAGCAGCTCAAGCCCTCCGGGACAGAATAATTCACCCCTCCACTTT.

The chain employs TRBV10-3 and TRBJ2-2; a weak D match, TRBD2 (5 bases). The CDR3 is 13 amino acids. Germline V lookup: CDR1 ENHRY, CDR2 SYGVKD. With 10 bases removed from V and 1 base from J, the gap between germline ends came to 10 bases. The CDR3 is CATRTENTGELFF. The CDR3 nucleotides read TGTGCCACCCGGACTGAGAACACCGGGGAGCTGTTTTTT.

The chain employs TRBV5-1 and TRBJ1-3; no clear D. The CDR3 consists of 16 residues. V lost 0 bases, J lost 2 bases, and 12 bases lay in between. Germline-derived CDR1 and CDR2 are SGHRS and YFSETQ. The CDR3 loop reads CASSLAPDLAGNTIYF. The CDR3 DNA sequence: TGCGCCAGCAGCTTGGCCCCCGACTTGGCTGGAAACACCATATATTTT.

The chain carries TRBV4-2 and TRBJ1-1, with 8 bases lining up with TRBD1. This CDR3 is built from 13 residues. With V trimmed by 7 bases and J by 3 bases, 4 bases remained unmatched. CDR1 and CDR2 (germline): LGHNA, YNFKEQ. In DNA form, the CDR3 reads TGTGCCAGCAAGTTGGACAGGGACACTGAAGCTTTCTTT. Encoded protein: CASKLDRDTEAFF.

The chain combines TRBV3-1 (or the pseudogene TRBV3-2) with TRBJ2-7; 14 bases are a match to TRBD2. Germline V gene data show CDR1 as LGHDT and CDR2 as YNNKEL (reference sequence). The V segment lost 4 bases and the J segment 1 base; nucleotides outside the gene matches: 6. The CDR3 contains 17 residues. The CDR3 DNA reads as TGTGCCAGCAGCCCGGGGACTAGCGGGAGTTCATCCTACGAGCAGTACTTC. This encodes CASSPGTSGSSSYEQYF.

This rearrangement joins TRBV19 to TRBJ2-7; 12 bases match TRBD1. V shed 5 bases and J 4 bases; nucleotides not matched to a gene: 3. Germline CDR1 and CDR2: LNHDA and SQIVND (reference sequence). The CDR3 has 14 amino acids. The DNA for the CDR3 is TGTGCCAGTAGTGGGACAGGGGGCAGTTACGAGCAGTACTTC. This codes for CASSGTGGSYEQYF.

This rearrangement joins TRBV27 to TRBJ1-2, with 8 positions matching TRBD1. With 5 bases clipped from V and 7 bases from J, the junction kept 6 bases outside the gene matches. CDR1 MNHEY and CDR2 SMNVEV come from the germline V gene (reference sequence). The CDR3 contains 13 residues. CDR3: CASSPGQGRGYTF. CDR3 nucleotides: TGTGCCAGCAGTCCAGGACAGGGACGTGGCTACACCTTC.

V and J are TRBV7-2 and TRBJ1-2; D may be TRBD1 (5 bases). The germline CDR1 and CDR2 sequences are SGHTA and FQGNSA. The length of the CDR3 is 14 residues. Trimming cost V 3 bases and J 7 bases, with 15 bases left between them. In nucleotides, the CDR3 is TGTGCCAGCAGCTTGGACCTCAGGGTCTCTGGCTACACCTTC. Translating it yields CASSLDLRVSGYTF.

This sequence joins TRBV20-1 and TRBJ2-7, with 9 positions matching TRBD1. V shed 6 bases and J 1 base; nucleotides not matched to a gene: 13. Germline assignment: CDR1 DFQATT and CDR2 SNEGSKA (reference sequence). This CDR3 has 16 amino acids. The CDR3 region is CSASVYSGTGSYEQYF. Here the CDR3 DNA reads TGCAGTGCAAGTGTTTACTCCGGGACAGGGTCCTACGAGCAGTACTTC.